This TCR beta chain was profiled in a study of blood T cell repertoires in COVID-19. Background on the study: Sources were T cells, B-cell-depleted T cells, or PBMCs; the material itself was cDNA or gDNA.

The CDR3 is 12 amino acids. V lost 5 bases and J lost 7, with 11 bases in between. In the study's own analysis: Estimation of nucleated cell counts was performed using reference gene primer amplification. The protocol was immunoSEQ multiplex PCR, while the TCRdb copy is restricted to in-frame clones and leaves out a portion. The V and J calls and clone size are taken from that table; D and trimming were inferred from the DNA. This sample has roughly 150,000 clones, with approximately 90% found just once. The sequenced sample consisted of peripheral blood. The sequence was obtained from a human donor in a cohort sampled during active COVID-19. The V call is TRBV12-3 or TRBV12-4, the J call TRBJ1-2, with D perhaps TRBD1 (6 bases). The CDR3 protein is CASSMGASGYTF. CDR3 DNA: TGTGCCAGCAGTATGGGGGCGTCTGGCTACACCTTC.